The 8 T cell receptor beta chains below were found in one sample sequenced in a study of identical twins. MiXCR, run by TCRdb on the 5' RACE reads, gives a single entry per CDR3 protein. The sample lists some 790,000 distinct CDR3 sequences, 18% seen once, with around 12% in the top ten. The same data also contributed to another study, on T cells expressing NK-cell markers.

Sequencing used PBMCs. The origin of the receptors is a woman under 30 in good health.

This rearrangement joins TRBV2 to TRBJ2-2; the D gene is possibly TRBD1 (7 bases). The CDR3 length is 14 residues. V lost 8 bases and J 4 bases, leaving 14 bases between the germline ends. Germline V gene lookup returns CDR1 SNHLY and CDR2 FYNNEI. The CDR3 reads CASDGTAGTGELFF. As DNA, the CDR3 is TGTGCCAGCGACGGGACAGCGGGCACCGGGGAGCTGTTTTTT.

CDR3 amino acids: CASSLQARGANVLTF. The CDR3 DNA sequence: TGTGCCAGCAGTTTACAGGCGCGAGGGGCCAACGTCCTGACTTTC. The V call is TRBV12-3 or TRBV12-4, the J call TRBJ2-6; no clear D. CDR3 size: 15 residues. V lost 2 bases and J lost 4, with 9 bases in between.

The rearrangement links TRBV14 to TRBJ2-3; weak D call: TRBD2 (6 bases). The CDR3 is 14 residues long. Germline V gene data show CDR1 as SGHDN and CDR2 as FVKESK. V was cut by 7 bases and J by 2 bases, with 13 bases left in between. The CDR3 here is CASKGAGYTDTQYF. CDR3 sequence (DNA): TGTGCCAGCAAAGGGGCGGGGTACACAGATACGCAGTATTTT.

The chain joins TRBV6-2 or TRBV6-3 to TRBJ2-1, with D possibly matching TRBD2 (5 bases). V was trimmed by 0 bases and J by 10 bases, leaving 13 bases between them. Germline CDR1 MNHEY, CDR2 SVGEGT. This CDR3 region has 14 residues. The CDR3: CASSYSIGTGEQFF. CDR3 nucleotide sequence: TGTGCCAGCAGTTACTCGATAGGTACGGGAGAGCAGTTCTTC.

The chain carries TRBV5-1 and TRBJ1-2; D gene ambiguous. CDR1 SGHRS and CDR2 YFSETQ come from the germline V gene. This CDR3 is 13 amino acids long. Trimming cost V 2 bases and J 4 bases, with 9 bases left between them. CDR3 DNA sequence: TGCGCCAGCAGCTTCAGTCACTCCTATGGCTACACCTTC. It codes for CASSFSHSYGYTF.

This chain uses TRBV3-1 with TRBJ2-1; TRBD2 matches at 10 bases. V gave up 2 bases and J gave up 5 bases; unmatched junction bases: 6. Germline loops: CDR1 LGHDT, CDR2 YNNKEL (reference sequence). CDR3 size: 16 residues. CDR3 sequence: CASSQRLAGVHNEQFF. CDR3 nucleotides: TGTGCCAGCAGCCAACGCCTAGCGGGAGTCCACAATGAGCAGTTCTTC.

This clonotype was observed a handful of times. The CDR3 DNA follows: TGTGCCAGCAGTCCAGGTCCCTCCTCCGGGACTAGCGACTACGAGCAGTACTTC. Its protein product is CASSPGPSSGTSDYEQYF. This rearrangement joins TRBV27 to TRBJ2-7; 10 bases are a match to TRBD2. V lost 5 bases, J lost 3 bases, and 16 bases stayed unmatched. CDR3 size: 18 residues. Germline loops: CDR1 MNHEY, CDR2 SMNVEV (reference sequence).

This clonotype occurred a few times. Here the CDR3 DNA reads TGCGCCAGCAGCTTGTCTGGAATAATGGGGGGCGAGCAGTACTTC. Translated, it gives CASSLSGIMGGEQYF. V and J are TRBV5-1 and TRBJ2-7, with D possibly being TRBD2 (6 bases). This CDR3 is 15 amino acids long. Germline CDR1 and CDR2: SGHRS and YFSETQ. V lost 1 base and J 6 bases, leaving 17 bases between the germline ends.